This T cell receptor (beta chain) was recorded in a study of early T cells in non-severe SARS-CoV-2 infection. TCRdb independently ran MiXCR on the 5' RACE reads; one entry per CDR3 protein. Here the sample spans about 27,000 distinct CDR3 sequences, under 5% being singletons. The V and J ends lost 4 bases and 0 bases respectively, with 8 bases between them. This CDR3 comprises 14 residues. The chain joins TRBV12-3 or TRBV12-4 to TRBJ2-3; TRBD1 might be the D (6 bases). This TCR derives from an adult who was a healthcare worker with PCR-confirmed SARS-CoV-2 infection or an uninfected control (not recorded which). The material sequenced was whole blood. The DNA of the CDR3 is TGTGCCAGCAGTTACGGACAGAGCACAGATACGCAGTATTTT. It codes for CASSYGQSTDTQYF.